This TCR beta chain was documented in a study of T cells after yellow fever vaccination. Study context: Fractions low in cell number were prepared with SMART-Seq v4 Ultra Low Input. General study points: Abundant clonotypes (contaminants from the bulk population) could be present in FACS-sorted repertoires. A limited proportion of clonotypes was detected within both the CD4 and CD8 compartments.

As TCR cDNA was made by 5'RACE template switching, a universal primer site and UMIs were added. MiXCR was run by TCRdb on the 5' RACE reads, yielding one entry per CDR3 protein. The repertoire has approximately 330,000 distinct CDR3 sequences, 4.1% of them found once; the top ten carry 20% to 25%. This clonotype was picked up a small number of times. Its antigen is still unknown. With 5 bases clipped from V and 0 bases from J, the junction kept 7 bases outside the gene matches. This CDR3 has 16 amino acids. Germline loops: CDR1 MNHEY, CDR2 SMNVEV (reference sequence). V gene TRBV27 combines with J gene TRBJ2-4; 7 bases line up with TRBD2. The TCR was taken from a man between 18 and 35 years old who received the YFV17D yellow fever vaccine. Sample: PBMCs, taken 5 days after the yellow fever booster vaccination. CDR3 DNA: TGTGCCAGCAGTAAGCGGGACGGACTAGCCAAAAACATTCAGTACTTC. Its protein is CASSKRDGLAKNIQYF.